This entry features one T cell receptor (beta chain) sequence. The clone's antigen remains unknown. This entry is derived from a study of T cells expressing NK-cell markers (dated by TCRdb to 2018 to 2021). Background on the whole study: In sorted CD3+CD56+NKG2C+, CD3+CD56+NKG2C- and CD3+CD56-NKG2C+ T-cell subsets from several donors, TCR beta-chain repertoires were profiled. Among the eight sequenced donors, seven were HCMV-seropositive and one was HCMV-seronegative. All eight donors whose samples were sequenced were randomly selected healthy volunteers, three of them men and five women. Sequencing of the libraries produced 2 x 150 bp reads on Illumina HiSeq 2000/2500, MiSeq or NextSeq.

The CDR3 contains 12 residues, cysteine and phenylalanine counted. No coding sequence is recorded. Per the germline V gene (reference sequence), DFQATT is the CDR1 and SNEGSKA is the CDR2. Points the paper makes about the study in general: Those dominant clonotypes were again the most abundant among CD3+CD56-NKG2C+ cells in a handful of donors, at roughly 25-60.1%. In roughly six donors, the dominant CD3+CD56+NKG2C+ clonotypes ranked among the top 10 CD8+ clonotypes, making up roughly 1.0-8% of CD8+ T cells. Whether the expanded NKG2C-expressing T cell clones were specific for HCMV antigens remained unclear.

The run used an Illumina HiSeq 2000. TCR beta cDNA libraries were made by 5'RACE template switching that added a universal primer site and unique molecular identifiers. cDNA synthesis was primed from the TCR beta constant segment and was followed by two successive PCR amplification steps. The paper's processing steps were these. MIGEC was used to demultiplex reads and group reads by UMI, and MiTCR was used to assemble and quantify clonotypes. To exclude erroneous sequences, only TCR cDNA sequences supported by at least two reads were retained. The tcR package was used for downstream repertoire analysis, with clonotypes matched between fractions based on CDR3 nucleotide sequence plus V segment. Antigen specificity was annotated against VDJdb with VDJmatch, allowing one amino acid substitution in CDR3. Following reprocessing of the reads by TCRdb, the data hold one row per CDR3 protein sequence and no DNA is available. The V and J calls follow TCRdb's processing rather than the paper's. The sample table gives about 300,000 distinct CDR3 sequences. 4% to 5% of the sample comes from the top ten.

HCMV serostatus was determined by detecting HCMV-specific IgG in serum with a commercial ELISA kit. Peripheral blood mononuclear cells were isolated from blood by Ficoll density gradient centrifugation. The sequence is built from TRBV20-1 and TRBJ1-1. Input material: blood T cells: a sorted CD56 or NKG2C T cell subset, CD4+ or CD8+ T cells, or bulk PBMC T cells (not recorded which). The receptor's source is a woman aged 18 to 75 in good health. CDR3 loop: CSAQRPNTEAFF.